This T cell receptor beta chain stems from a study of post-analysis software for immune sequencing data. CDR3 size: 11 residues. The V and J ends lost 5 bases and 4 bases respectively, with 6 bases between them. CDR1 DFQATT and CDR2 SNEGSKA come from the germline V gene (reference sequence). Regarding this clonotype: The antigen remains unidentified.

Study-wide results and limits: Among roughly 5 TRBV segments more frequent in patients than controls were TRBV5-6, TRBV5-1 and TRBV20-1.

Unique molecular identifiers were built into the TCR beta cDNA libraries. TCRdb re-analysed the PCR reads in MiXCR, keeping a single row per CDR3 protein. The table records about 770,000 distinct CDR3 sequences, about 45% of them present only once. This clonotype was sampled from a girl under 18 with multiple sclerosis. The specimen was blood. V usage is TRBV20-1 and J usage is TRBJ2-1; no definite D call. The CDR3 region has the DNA TGCAGTGCTGACATGTACAATGAGCAGTTCTTC. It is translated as CSADMYNEQFF.